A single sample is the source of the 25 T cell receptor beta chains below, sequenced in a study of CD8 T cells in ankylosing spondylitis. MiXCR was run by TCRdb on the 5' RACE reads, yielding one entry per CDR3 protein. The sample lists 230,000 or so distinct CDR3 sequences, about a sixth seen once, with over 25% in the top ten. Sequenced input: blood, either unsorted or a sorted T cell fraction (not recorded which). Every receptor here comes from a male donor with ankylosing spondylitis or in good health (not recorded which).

The CDR3 loop is CASSLGGFNQPQHF. The CDR3 DNA reads as TGTGCCAGCAGCTTAGGAGGGTTCAATCAGCCCCAGCATTTT. This chain uses TRBV7-8 with TRBJ1-5; D is unresolved. V gave up 1 base and J gave up 3 bases, with 7 bases separating them. The CDR3 extends over 14 amino acids. In germline, CDR1 is SGHVS, CDR2 FQNEAQ.

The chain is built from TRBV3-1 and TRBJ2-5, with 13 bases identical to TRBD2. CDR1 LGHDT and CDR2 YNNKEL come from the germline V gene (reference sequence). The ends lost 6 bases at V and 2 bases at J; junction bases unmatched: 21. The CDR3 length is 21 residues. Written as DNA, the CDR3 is TGTGCCAGCAGGAGAGTATCCGGGACTAGCGGGATTGATTCCAAGCAAGAGACCCAGTACTTC. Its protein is CASRRVSGTSGIDSKQETQYF.

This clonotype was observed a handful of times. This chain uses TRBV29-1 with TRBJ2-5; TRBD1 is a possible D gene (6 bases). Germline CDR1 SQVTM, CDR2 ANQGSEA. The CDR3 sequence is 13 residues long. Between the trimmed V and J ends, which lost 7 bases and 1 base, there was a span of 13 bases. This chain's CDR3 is CSAGRDIQETQYF. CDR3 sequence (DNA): TGCAGCGCAGGACGGGACATCCAAGAGACCCAGTACTTC. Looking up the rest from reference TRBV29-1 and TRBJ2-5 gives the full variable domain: SAVISQKPSRDICQRGTSLTIQCQVDSQVTMMFWYRQQPGQSLTLIATANQGSEATYESGFVIDKFPISRPNLTFSTLTVSNMSPEDSSIYLCSAGRDIQETQYFGPGTRLLVL.

CDR3: CASSLSGGGGSGNEQFF. CDR3 DNA sequence: TGCGCCAGCAGCTTGAGCGGAGGGGGGGGCTCGGGTAATGAGCAGTTCTTC. V gene TRBV5-1 combines with J gene TRBJ2-1, with D tentatively TRBD2 (7 bases). From germline, CDR1 is SGHRS and CDR2 YFSETQ. This CDR3 contains 17 residues. The V end was cut by 1 base, the J end by 7 bases, with 21 bases between.

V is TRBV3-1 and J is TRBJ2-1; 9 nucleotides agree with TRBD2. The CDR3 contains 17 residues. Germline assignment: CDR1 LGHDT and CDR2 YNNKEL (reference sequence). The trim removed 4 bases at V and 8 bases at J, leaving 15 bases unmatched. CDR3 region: CASSLSGPGLAVYEQFF. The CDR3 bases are TGTGCCAGCAGCCTAAGCGGACCGGGACTAGCCGTTTATGAGCAGTTCTTC.

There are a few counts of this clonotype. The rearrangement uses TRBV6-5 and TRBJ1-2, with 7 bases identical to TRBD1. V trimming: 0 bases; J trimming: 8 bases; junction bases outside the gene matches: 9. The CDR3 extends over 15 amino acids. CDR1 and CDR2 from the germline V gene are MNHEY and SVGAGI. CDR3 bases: TGTGCCAGCAGTTACTCCCCCGGGCCAGGGGGAGGCTACACCTTC. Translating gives CASSYSPGPGGGYTF.

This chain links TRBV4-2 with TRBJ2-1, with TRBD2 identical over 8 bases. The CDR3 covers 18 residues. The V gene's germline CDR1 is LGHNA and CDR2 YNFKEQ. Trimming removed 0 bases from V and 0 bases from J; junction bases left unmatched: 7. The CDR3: CASSQDWSGTSSYNEQFF. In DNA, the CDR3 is TGTGCCAGCAGCCAAGATTGGTCCGGGACTAGCTCCTACAATGAGCAGTTCTTC.

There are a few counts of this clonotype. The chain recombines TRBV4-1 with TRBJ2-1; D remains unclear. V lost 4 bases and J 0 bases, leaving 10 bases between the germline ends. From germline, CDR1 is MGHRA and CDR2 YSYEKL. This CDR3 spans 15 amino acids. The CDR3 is CASSRAVSSYNEQFF. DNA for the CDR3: TGCGCCAGCAGCCGCGCGGTGAGCTCCTACAATGAGCAGTTCTTC.

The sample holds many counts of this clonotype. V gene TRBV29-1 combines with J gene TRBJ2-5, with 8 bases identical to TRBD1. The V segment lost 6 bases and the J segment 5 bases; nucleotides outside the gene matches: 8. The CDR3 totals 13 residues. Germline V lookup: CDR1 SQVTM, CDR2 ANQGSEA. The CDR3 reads CSVPGQVLETQYF. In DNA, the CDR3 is TGCAGCGTCCCGGGACAGGTTTTGGAGACCCAGTACTTC.

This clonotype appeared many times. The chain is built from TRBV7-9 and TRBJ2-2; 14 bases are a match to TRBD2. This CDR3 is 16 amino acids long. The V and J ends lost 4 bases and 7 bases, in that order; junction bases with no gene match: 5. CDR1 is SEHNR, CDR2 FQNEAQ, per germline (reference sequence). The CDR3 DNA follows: TGTGCCAGCAGCTCGGGACTAGCGGGAGCGGGCGGGGAGCTGTTTTTT. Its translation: CASSSGLAGAGGELFF. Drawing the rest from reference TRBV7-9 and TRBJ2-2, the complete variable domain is DTGVSQNPRHKITKRGQNVTFRCDPISEHNRLYWYRQTLGQGPEFLTYFQNEAQLEKSRLLSDRFSAERPKGSFSTLEIQRTEQGDSAMYLCASSSGLAGAGGELFFGEGSRLTVL.

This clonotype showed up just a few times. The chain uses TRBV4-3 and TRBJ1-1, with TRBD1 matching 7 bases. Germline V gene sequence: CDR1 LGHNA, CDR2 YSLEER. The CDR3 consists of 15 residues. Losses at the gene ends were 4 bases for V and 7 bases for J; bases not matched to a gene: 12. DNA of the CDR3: TGCGCCAGCAGCCCAACGGGACAGAGGAATATTGAAGCTTTCTTT. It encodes CASSPTGQRNIEAFF.

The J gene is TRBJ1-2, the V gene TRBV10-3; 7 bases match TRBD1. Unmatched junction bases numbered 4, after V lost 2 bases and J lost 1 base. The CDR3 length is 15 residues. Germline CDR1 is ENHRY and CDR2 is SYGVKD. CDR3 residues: CAISEPGQHNYGYTF. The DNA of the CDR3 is TGTGCCATCAGTGAGCCGGGACAGCATAACTATGGCTACACCTTC.

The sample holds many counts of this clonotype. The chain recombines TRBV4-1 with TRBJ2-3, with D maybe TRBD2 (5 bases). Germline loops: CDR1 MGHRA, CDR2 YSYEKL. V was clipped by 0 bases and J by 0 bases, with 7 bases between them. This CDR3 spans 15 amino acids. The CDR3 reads CASSQEQRSTDTQYF. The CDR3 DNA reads TGCGCCAGCAGCCAAGAGCAGCGGAGCACAGATACGCAGTATTTT.

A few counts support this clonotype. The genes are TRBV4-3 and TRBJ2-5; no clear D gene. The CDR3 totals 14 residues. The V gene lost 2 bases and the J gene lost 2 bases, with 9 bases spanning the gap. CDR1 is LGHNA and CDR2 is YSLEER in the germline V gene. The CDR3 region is CASSQYPEQETQYF. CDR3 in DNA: TGCGCCAGCAGCCAATACCCGGAGCAAGAGACCCAGTACTTC.

CDR3 region: CASSFRGGDTYNEQFF. The CDR3 DNA is TGTGCCAGCAGTTTTCGGGGTGGGGATACCTACAATGAGCAGTTCTTC. The rearrangement links TRBV27 to TRBJ2-1; D possibly corresponds to TRBD2 (5 bases). Trimming removed 3 bases at V and 2 bases at J, with 14 bases between. The CDR3 totals 16 residues. Germline V gives CDR1 MNHEY, CDR2 SMNVEV (reference sequence).

The CDR3 loop reads CSARDLGLAGKVGELFF. The CDR3 bases are TGCAGTGCTAGAGATCTAGGACTAGCGGGTAAAGTCGGGGAGCTGTTTTTT. The chain carries TRBV20-1 and TRBJ2-2; 11 bases align to TRBD2. V was clipped by 0 bases and J by 7 bases; unmatched bases: 10. The CDR3 is made up of 17 amino acids. Per germline, CDR1 DFQATT and CDR2 SNEGSKA (reference sequence).

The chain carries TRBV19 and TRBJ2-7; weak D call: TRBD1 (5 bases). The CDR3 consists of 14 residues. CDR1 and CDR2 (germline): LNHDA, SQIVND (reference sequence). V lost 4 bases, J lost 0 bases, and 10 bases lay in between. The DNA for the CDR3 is TGTGCCAGTAGTAAAGACAGATTCTCCTACGAGCAGTACTTC. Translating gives CASSKDRFSYEQYF.

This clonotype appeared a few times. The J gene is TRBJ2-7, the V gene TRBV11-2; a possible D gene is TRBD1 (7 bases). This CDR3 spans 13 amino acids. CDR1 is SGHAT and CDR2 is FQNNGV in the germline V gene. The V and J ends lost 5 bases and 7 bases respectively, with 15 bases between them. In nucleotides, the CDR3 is TGTGCCAGCAGCCAACCGACAGGGAGGGAGCAGTACTTC. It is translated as CASSQPTGREQYF. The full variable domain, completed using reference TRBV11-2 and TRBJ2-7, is EAGVAQSPRYKIIEKRQSVAFWCNPISGHATLYWYQQILGQGPKLLIQFQNNGVVDDSQLPKDRFSAERLKGVDSTLKIQPAKLEDSAVYLCASSQPTGREQYFGPGTRLTVT.

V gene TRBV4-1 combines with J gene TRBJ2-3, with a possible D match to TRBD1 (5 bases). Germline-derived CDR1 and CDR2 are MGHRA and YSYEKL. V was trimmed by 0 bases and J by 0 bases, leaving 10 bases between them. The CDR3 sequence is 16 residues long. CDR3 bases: TGCGCCAGCAGCCAAGACCCCCACAGGAGCACAGATACGCAGTATTTT. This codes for CASSQDPHRSTDTQYF.

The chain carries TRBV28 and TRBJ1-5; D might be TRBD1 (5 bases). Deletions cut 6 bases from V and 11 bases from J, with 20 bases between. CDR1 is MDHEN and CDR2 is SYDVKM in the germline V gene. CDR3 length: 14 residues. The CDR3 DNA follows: TGTGCCAGCAGACCGGGACCCAGCTTAGGGACCCAGCATTTT. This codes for CASRPGPSLGTQHF.

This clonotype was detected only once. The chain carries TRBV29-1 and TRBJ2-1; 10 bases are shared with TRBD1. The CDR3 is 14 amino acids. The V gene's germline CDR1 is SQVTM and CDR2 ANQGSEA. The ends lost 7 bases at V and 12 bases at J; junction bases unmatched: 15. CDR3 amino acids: CSAHHGTGVGAQFF. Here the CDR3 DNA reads TGCAGCGCCCATCATGGGACAGGGGTTGGGGCGCAGTTCTTC.

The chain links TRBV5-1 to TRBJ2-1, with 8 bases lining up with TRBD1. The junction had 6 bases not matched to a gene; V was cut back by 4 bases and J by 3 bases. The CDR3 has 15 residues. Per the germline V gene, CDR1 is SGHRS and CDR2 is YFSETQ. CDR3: CASSPPGGFYNEQFF. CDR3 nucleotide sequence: TGCGCCAGCAGCCCCCCAGGGGGCTTCTACAATGAGCAGTTCTTC.

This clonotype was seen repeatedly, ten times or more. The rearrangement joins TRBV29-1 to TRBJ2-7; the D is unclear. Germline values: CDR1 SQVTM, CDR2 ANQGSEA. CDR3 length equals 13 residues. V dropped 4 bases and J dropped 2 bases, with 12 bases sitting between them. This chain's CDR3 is CSVVRDITYEQYF. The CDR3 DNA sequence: TGCAGCGTTGTTCGAGACATCACCTACGAGCAGTACTTC.

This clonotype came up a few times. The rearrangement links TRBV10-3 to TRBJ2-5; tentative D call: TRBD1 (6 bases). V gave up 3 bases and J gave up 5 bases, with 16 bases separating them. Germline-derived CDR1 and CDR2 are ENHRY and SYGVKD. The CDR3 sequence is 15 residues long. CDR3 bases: TGTGCCATCAGTGATGGGTGGGAGCAGGGGGAGACCCAGTACTTC. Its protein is CAISDGWEQGETQYF.

This CDR3 is CSVEDQGKETGELFF. In DNA, the CDR3 is TGCAGCGTTGAAGATCAGGGGAAGGAAACCGGGGAGCTGTTTTTT. The gene calls are TRBV29-1 and TRBJ2-2; tentatively, D is TRBD1 (6 bases). The germline V and J ends were trimmed by 0 bases and 5 bases, with 13 bases remaining between them. This CDR3 is built from 15 residues. Looked up from germline, CDR1 is SQVTM and CDR2 is ANQGSEA.